This TCR beta chain derives from a study of human T cells and chemical hapten exposure. Study outcomes and limitations: Expanded TCR sets contained significantly more large CDR3 similarity clusters than controls. Each of the donors had alopecia, so their immune responses may not resemble those of healthy people. DPC sensitization did not alter TCRs above 1 in 1000 frequency.

This clonotype was counted between two and nine times. What it binds is not known. MiXCR was run by TCRdb on the RACE reads, yielding one entry per CDR3 protein. The table lists a few hundred thousand distinct CDR3 sequences, about 9% of them singletons, with 2.3% in the top ten. Regarding time point: pre-sensitization, week 0. Treatment given: therapeutic diphenylcyclopropenone sensitization with weekly scalp DPC. Alopecia patients deemed DPC-suitable, aged 18 to 70, excluding pregnancy. This CDR3 spans 13 amino acids. Germline-derived CDR1 and CDR2 are MDHEN and SYDVKM. V was trimmed by 6 bases and J by 1 base, leaving 6 bases between them.

The chain recombines TRBV28 with TRBJ2-2; weak D call: TRBD1 (6 bases). This TCR was sampled from a woman in her thirties or forties with alopecia areata. Some clones in this sample may be carry-over from other donors' samples. The sample was whole blood, taken in connection with sensitization to the hapten diphenylcyclopropenone (DPC). The CDR3 nucleotides are TGTGCCAGCAGGACAGGGAACACCGGGGAGCTGTTTTTT. As protein: CASRTGNTGELFF.